The clone carrying this T cell receptor beta chain has more than one count but fewer than ten. Its cognate antigen is unknown. The hyperthyroidism patients had a new diagnosis of under 2 months' duration and were aged 18 to 65. Enrollment excluded any patients with other autoimmune diseases, uncontrolled infections, pregnancy or lactation. Amplified material comprised TCR beta CDR3 regions derived from RNA transcripts. HTBI primers served in a first-round RT-PCR, which a second-round multiplex PCR followed. MiXCR was run by TCRdb on the multiplex PCR reads, yielding one entry per CDR3 protein. The sample lists about 620,000 distinct CDR3 sequences, about a fifth occurring once. The data were obtained in a study of Graves' ophthalmopathy and Graves' hyperthyroidism. Study results and caveats: A majority of expanded thyroid clonotypes exceeding 0.001 frequency were likewise present in blood.

Germline CDR1 reads MNHNS; CDR2 reads SASEGT. The V and J ends lost 1 base and 4 bases respectively, with 8 bases between them. The CDR3 extends over 13 amino acids. This receptor was identified in a woman between 18 and 30 years old with stable Graves' hyperthyroidism. Some clones in this sample may be carry-over from other donors' samples. The chain links TRBV6-1 to TRBJ2-7, with D unclear. Sequenced: peripheral blood. CDR3 in amino acids: CASSEEGLYEQYF. CDR3 in DNA: TGTGCCAGCAGTGAAGAAGGGCTGTACGAGCAGTACTTC.